This is a list of T cell receptor beta chains from one sample in a study of STAT3 mutations in large granular lymphocyte leukemia. TCRdb's copy holds only in-frame clones and misses some; the assay was immunoSEQ multiplex PCR. Of fewer than 9,500 clones in the sample, 75% were seen once. Sequencing was performed on peripheral blood mononuclear cells. Source of these receptors: a woman aged 40 to 55 with T-cell large granular lymphocyte leukemia. Some clones in this sample may be carry-over from other donors' samples. Both conserved end residues are trimmed from each CDR3. Part of the rows lack a size; the others show once, few, many or a class for expanded clones.

V	J	size	CDR3
TRBV7-9	TRBJ2-1	NA	ASSLDGTSYEQF
TRBV7-9	TRBJ2-3	NA	ASTRAKGSDTQY
TRBV27	TRBJ2-1	NA	ASSSGTSGYYNEQF
TRBV18	TRBJ2-7	NA	ASSPGQTYEQY
TRBV13	TRBJ2-7	few	ASSPPNQYEQY
TRBV7-9	TRBJ1-2	NA	ASSLDAGTGNYGYT
TRBV29-1	TRBJ2-5	NA	SVASWWATQY
TRBV18	TRBJ1-3	few	ASSPRGGSSGNTIY
TRBV5-1	TRBJ2-3	NA	ASRRDRSTDTQY
TRBV5-1	TRBJ1-1	NA	ASSLAWDTEAF
TRBV5-1	TRBJ1-1	NA	ASSLDRVNTEAF
TRBV29-1	TRBJ2-7	NA	SVAPTGSYEQY
TRBV6-5	TRBJ2-5	NA	ASSYSISGSETQY
TRBV30	TRBJ1-5	NA	AWRHRTDYSNQPQH
TRBV6-5	TRBJ1-5	NA	ASSGGHGQPQH
TRBV30	TRBJ1-2	NA	AWKSRPSGGYT
TRBV7-8	TRBJ2-7	NA	ASRPAFDGYEQY
TRBV7-9	TRBJ1-2	few	ASSPGGQGGYT
TRBV30	TRBJ1-1	once	AWDRGGNTEAF
TRBV5-3	TRBJ1-6	once	ARRTFSPLH
TRBV4-3	TRBJ2-5	NA	ASSQFTQETQY
TRBV7-9	TRBJ2-5	NA	ASGQGVWETQY